The 5 T cell receptor beta chains listed next were all sequenced from one sample in a study of shared clonotypes between healthy human individuals. The assay was immunoSEQ multiplex PCR, and TCRdb's table has in-frame clones only and misses some. Of under 2,500,000 clones in the sample, approximately 96% are singletons; the top ten hold 0.1% to 0.15%. Sequencing was done on a sample of naive CD4+ T cells sorted from blood. Specified subset: CD45RA+ positively selected. These receptors originate from a young man in good health.

The J gene is TRBJ2-2, the V gene TRBV9, with 7 bases identical to TRBD1. V lost 2 bases to trimming and J lost 6 bases; unmatched junction nucleotides: 4. The CDR3 has 14 residues. Germline V gives CDR1 SGDLS, CDR2 YYNGEE. The CDR3 region is CASSVRTGPGELFF. CDR3 in DNA: TGTGCCAGCAGCGTCAGGACAGGACCCGGGGAGCTGTTTTTT.

The chain joins TRBV27 to TRBJ1-2; 7 positions agree with TRBD1. V lost 5 bases to trimming and J lost 3 bases; unmatched junction nucleotides: 6. This CDR3 contains 14 residues. Germline-derived CDR1 and CDR2 are MNHEY and SMNVEV (reference sequence). CDR3 region: CASSRQGFDYGYTF. The DNA for the CDR3 is TGTGCCAGCAGTCGACAGGGATTTGACTATGGCTACACCTTC.

The J gene is TRBJ1-4, the V gene TRBV30; 9 nucleotides agree with TRBD1. The CDR3 spans 12 residues. Germline CDR1 and CDR2: GTSNPN and SVGIG (reference sequence). J was trimmed by 14 bases and V by 2 bases; bases with no gene match: 6. The CDR3 sequence is CAWSTGQGELFF. The DNA of the CDR3 is TGTGCCTGGAGTACGGGACAGGGTGAGCTGTTTTTT.

V usage is TRBV30 and J usage is TRBJ1-4; D is ambiguous. CDR1 is GTSNPN and CDR2 is SVGIG in the germline V gene (reference sequence). V was clipped by 2 bases and J by 8 bases, with 12 bases between them. The CDR3 covers 13 residues. CDR3 bases: TGTGCCTGGAGTACGCTGGGGTGGGAAAAACTGTTTTTT. Translating it yields CAWSTLGWEKLFF. The variable domain in full, with the rest retrieved from reference TRBV30 and TRBJ1-4, is SQTIHQWPATLVQPVGSPLSLECTVEGTSNPNLYWYRQAAGRGLQLLFYSVGIGQISSEVPQNLSASRPQDRQFILSSKKLLLSDSGFYLCAWSTLGWEKLFFGSGTQLSVL.

The chain joins TRBV19 to TRBJ1-1; 9 nucleotides line up with TRBD1. CDR1 and CDR2 from the germline V gene are LNHDA and SQIVND (reference sequence). With V trimmed by 4 bases and J by 5 bases, 8 bases remained unmatched. CDR3 size: 15 residues. The chain's CDR3 is CASSKMGQGRTEAFF. The CDR3 bases are TGTGCCAGTAGTAAAATGGGACAGGGAAGAACTGAAGCTTTCTTT.